The T cell receptor (beta chain) under discussion was sequenced for a study of graft-versus-host responses after intestinal transplantation. This CDR3 region has 16 residues. Trimming stripped 1 base from V and 0 bases from J, with 8 bases between. From germline, CDR1 is SGHKS and CDR2 YYEKEE (reference sequence). Worth noting for this clone: The antigen is undetermined.

The table came from immunoSEQ multiplex PCR; TCRdb's copy has only in-frame clones and leaves some out. The sample carries more than 100,000 clones, approximately 94% recorded once. Study-level results: Analysis identified GvH clones in recipient marrow, with some appearing first in ileum or blood.

The sequence was obtained from a human donor who received an intestinal transplant. The genes are TRBV5-5 and TRBJ1-6; D gene uncertain. Source: unstimulated CD8+ T cells sorted from spleen or lymph node cells, taken before intestinal transplant. CDR3 amino acids: CASSLFLSSYNSPLHF. The CDR3 nucleotides read TGTGCCAGCAGCTTGTTTCTGAGCTCCTATAATTCACCCCTCCACTTT.